The sequence of this T cell receptor beta chain was determined in a study of T cells after yellow fever vaccination. This clonotype was found many times. The target antigen is unknown. TCRdb fed the 5' RACE reads into MiXCR, producing one record per CDR3 protein. Found here are 300,000 to 350,000 distinct CDR3 sequences, 3.5% to 4.5% of them singletons; the top ten hold around 24%. Broader study findings: Abundant bulk-population clonotypes could contaminate the FACS-sorted repertoires. Though weaker, the secondary response peaked faster, on day 5 versus 15.

The CDR3 runs to 12 residues. From germline, CDR1 is SQVTM and CDR2 ANQGSEA. The V end was cut by 4 bases, the J end by 0 bases, with 6 bases between. The rearrangement joins TRBV29-1 to TRBJ1-1; D unresolved. The sequence was obtained from a man aged 18 to 29 who received the YFV17D yellow fever vaccine. The sequencing used PBMCs, collected 5 days after the yellow fever booster vaccination. CDR3 in amino acids: CSVARMNTEAFF. CDR3 DNA sequence: TGCAGCGTTGCCAGGATGAACACTGAAGCTTTCTTT.